The 28 T cell receptor beta chains reported below all come from one sample, sequenced in a study of shared clonotypes between healthy human individuals. Positively selected for CCR7, the CD45RO-negative cells used as naive CD8 cells excluded terminally differentiated effector memory CD45RA+ cells. Profiling relied on immunoSEQ multiplex PCR, and the TCRdb table lists in-frame clones only, not all of them. The sample yields about 2.1 million clones, roughly 95% seen once. Input material: naive CD8+ T cells from PBMCs. All receptors come from a man aged 18 to 29 in good health. Some clones in this sample may be carry-over from other donors' samples.

The J gene is TRBJ2-1, the V gene TRBV13; TRBD2 agrees at 8 bases. This CDR3 has 17 amino acids. V lost 5 bases and J lost 4; bases outside the gene matches: 13. Germline lookup yields CDR1 PRHDT and CDR2 FYEKMQ (reference sequence). The CDR3 DNA is TGTGCCAGCAGCCCTTCGGCGGGGGGCAGTCATTACAATGAGCAGTTCTTC. It is translated as CASSPSAGGSHYNEQFF.

CDR3 DNA sequence: TGTGCCAGCAGCCAAAGACAGAACACAGATACGCAGTATTTT. Its translation is CASSQRQNTDTQYF. This rearrangement joins TRBV4-2 to TRBJ2-3; D perhaps matches TRBD1 (5 bases). The V and J ends lost 2 bases and 2 bases respectively, with 8 bases between them. CDR3 length equals 14 residues. Looked up from germline, CDR1 is LGHNA and CDR2 is YNFKEQ.

The rearrangement links TRBV7-9 to TRBJ2-4; the D is unclear. Looked up from germline, CDR1 is SEHNR and CDR2 is FQNEAQ (reference sequence). The V gene lost 1 base and the J gene lost 9 bases, with 16 bases spanning the gap. This CDR3 spans 15 amino acids. CDR3 amino acids: CASSLGTDQEGIQYF. The CDR3 coding sequence is TGTGCCAGCAGCTTAGGGACCGATCAAGAAGGCATTCAGTACTTC.

Worth noting for this clone: Other nucleotide sequences from this sample produce the same CDR3. The J gene is TRBJ2-3, the V gene TRBV13, with no clear D. CDR3 length: 12 amino acids. The V end was cut by 1 base, the J end by 5 bases, with 4 bases between. CDR1 and CDR2 (germline): PRHDT, FYEKMQ (reference sequence). This chain's CDR3 is CASSLVGDTQYF. CDR3 in DNA: TGTGCCAGCAGCTTAGTTGGAGATACGCAGTATTTT.

V usage is TRBV15 and J usage is TRBJ2-2; D is perhaps TRBD2 (5 bases). Trimming took off 1 base at V and 8 bases at J, with 5 bases between the two ends. Germline V gene sequence: CDR1 LNHNV, CDR2 YYDKDF (reference sequence). There are 12 residues in the CDR3. The CDR3 DNA sequence: TGTGCCACCAGCAGAGGGGAGGGGGAGCTGTTTTTT. Encoded protein: CATSRGEGELFF.

This chain uses TRBV19 with TRBJ1-2; tentatively, D is TRBD1 (6 bases). Trimming removed 4 bases at V and 8 bases at J, with 20 bases between. The CDR3 contains 15 residues. The germline gives CDR1 LNHDA, CDR2 SQIVND (reference sequence). The CDR3 here is CASSTMLGAEEGYTF. The CDR3 DNA is TGTGCCAGTAGTACTATGTTGGGGGCCGAAGAGGGCTACACCTTC.

The rearrangement links TRBV9 to TRBJ1-2; D gene unclear. CDR1 is SGDLS, CDR2 YYNGEE, per germline. This CDR3 is built from 16 residues. V was pared by 2 bases and J by 2 bases, with 16 bases between. The CDR3 sequence is CASSVGRDGENYGYTF. The CDR3 DNA is TGTGCCAGCAGCGTGGGCAGAGACGGGGAAAACTATGGCTACACCTTC.

The V and J genes are TRBV9 and TRBJ2-2; maybe TRBD2 (5 bases). Germline V CDR1 and CDR2: SGDLS, YYNGEE. V lost 5 bases to trimming and J lost 3 bases, with 20 bases between them. CDR3 length: 17 amino acids. This CDR3 reads CASSGRAGRRDTGELFF. The DNA of the CDR3 is TGTGCCAGCAGTGGGAGAGCCGGGCGAAGGGACACCGGGGAGCTGTTTTTT.

The chain combines TRBV9 with TRBJ1-1; unclear D gene. CDR1 and CDR2 (germline): SGDLS, YYNGEE. The CDR3 spans 14 residues. Trimming took 0 bases from V and 3 from J, leaving 9 bases between them. The CDR3: CASSVASEDTEAFF. CDR3 DNA: TGTGCCAGCAGCGTAGCTTCAGAGGACACTGAAGCTTTCTTT.

Points on this clone: In the same sample, other DNA sequences code for this CDR3. The chain has TRBV5-5 and TRBJ1-1; no clear D gene. The CDR3 runs 13 residues. The V end was cut by 3 bases, the J end by 0 bases, with 6 bases between. Per the germline V gene, CDR1 is SGHKS and CDR2 is YYEKEE (reference sequence). The CDR3 coding sequence is TGTGCCAGCAGCTCCCCTATGAACACTGAAGCTTTCTTT. Its translation: CASSSPMNTEAFF.

The chain couples TRBV28 to TRBJ2-7; 7 bases line up with TRBD1. Germline V lookup: CDR1 MDHEN, CDR2 SYDVKM. The CDR3 sequence is 18 residues long. The V gene end was trimmed by 5 bases and the J gene end by 7 bases; junction bases not matched to a gene: 23. As DNA, the CDR3 is TGTGCCAGCAGTCCCGAACTCATGAAACCGGGACAGCGAAGGGAGCAGTACTTC. Its translation is CASSPELMKPGQRREQYF.

Comments on this clone: This sample includes further DNA sequences coding for the same CDR3. V usage is TRBV7-9 and J usage is TRBJ2-7; D gene uncertain. Trimming pared 6 bases from V and 2 bases from J, leaving 5 bases between. Germline CDR1 and CDR2: SEHNR and FQNEAQ (reference sequence). The length of the CDR3 is 11 residues. CDR3 region: CASSLTYEQYF. In DNA, the CDR3 is TGTGCCAGCAGTCTGACCTACGAGCAGTACTTC.

The rearrangement joins TRBV28 to TRBJ1-5; unclear D gene. V lost 0 bases, J lost 3 bases, and 6 bases lay in between. This CDR3 contains 14 residues. From germline, CDR1 is MDHEN and CDR2 SYDVKM. The CDR3 spells CASSLWPDNQPQHF. CDR3 coding DNA: TGTGCCAGCAGTTTATGGCCCGACAATCAGCCCCAGCATTTT.

This chain links TRBV27 with TRBJ1-1, with 8 positions matching TRBD1. The CDR3 totals 14 residues. V shed 6 bases, J shed 5 bases, and the junction held 8 bases outside the gene matches. Germline V gene data show CDR1 as MNHEY and CDR2 as SMNVEV (reference sequence). CDR3 nucleotide sequence: TGTGCCAGCAGCGACCGGGACAGGAGGACTGAAGCTTTCTTT. Translated, it gives CASSDRDRRTEAFF.

This clone has more than one count but fewer than ten. V and J are TRBV10-3 and TRBJ1-2; unclear D gene. Germline loops: CDR1 ENHRY, CDR2 SYGVKD. V was pared by 7 bases and J by 3 bases, with 15 bases between. The CDR3 consists of 14 residues. This chain's CDR3 is CAITSDGEYYGYTF. In nucleotides, the CDR3 is TGTGCCATCACCTCCGATGGGGAGTACTATGGCTACACCTTC.

The chain joins TRBV7-8 to TRBJ2-1; 11 nucleotides align to TRBD2. V dropped 2 bases and J dropped 8; count of bases not matched to a gene: 11. The CDR3 spans 17 residues. Germline CDR1 is SGHVS and CDR2 is FQNEAQ. CDR3 DNA sequence: TGTGCCAGCAGCTTACACCCGGGACTAGCGGCCCTCCATGAGCAGTTCTTC. Translating it yields CASSLHPGLAALHEQFF.

The chain joins TRBV2 to TRBJ2-1, with 8 positions matching TRBD2. Trimming cost V 3 bases and J 4 bases; bases outside gene matches: 5. The germline CDR1 and CDR2 sequences are SNHLY and FYNNEI. The CDR3 is 15 residues long. The CDR3 here is CASSERLALYNEQFF. In DNA form, the CDR3 reads TGTGCCAGCAGTGAGAGACTAGCGTTATACAATGAGCAGTTCTTC.

The rearrangement joins TRBV5-1 to TRBJ2-3; D possibly corresponds to TRBD1 (6 bases). This CDR3 contains 18 residues. V was pared by 0 bases and J by 6 bases, with 23 bases between. Germline-derived CDR1 and CDR2 are SGHRS and YFSETQ. CDR3 residues: CASSLAQSFRGTGDTQYF. The CDR3 coding sequence is TGCGCCAGCAGCTTGGCCCAAAGTTTTAGGGGGACGGGGGATACGCAGTATTTT.

The chain is built from TRBV2 and TRBJ2-3; D may be TRBD1 (7 bases). V was shortened by 10 bases and J by 6 bases, with 23 bases between the two germline ends. The germline CDR1 and CDR2 sequences are SNHLY and FYNNEI. The CDR3 contains 15 residues. The CDR3 loop is CAIQIRQGGPDTQYF. CDR3 DNA sequence: TGTGCCATCCAAATAAGACAGGGAGGTCCGGATACGCAGTATTTT.

This chain connects TRBV7-9 to TRBJ2-1; D unresolved. CDR1 and CDR2 (germline): SEHNR, FQNEAQ (reference sequence). V was trimmed by 7 bases and J by 4 bases, leaving 8 bases between them. The length of the CDR3 is 12 residues. The CDR3 DNA is TGTGCCAGCACCATGGGGTACAATGAGCAGTTCTTC. This encodes CASTMGYNEQFF.

The chain carries TRBV4-1 and TRBJ2-1; 8 bases are shared with TRBD2. CDR1 and CDR2 (germline): MGHRA, YSYEKL. The J segment lost 7 bases and the V segment lost 2 bases, leaving 13 bases of the junction unmatched. This CDR3 has 17 residues. CDR3 sequence (DNA): TGCGCCAGCAGCCAACTCACCGGGAGGGCCATTTGGAATGAGCAGTTCTTC. Amino acid sequence: CASSQLTGRAIWNEQFF.

This rearrangement joins TRBV6-5 to TRBJ2-7; D unclear. CDR1 and CDR2 from the germline V gene are MNHEY and SVGAGI. The V end was cut by 5 bases, the J end by 2 bases, with 4 bases between. The CDR3 contains 11 residues. CDR3 sequence (DNA): TGTGCCAGCAGTGATACCTACGAGCAGTACTTC. It yields the protein CASSDTYEQYF.

J is TRBJ2-5 and V is TRBV5-6; possibly TRBD2 for D (6 bases). The V gene lost 7 bases and the J gene lost 1 base, with 11 bases spanning the gap. There are 13 residues in the CDR3. CDR1 is SGHDT, CDR2 YYEEEE, per germline. The CDR3 loop is CASPAGGQETQYF. CDR3 nucleotide sequence: TGTGCCAGCCCTGCCGGGGGCCAAGAGACCCAGTACTTC. The full variable domain, its missing parts supplied by reference TRBV5-6 and TRBJ2-5, is DAGVTQSPTHLIKTRGQQVTLRCSPKSGHDTVSWYQQALGQGPQFIFQYYEEEERQRGNFPDRFSGHQFPNYSSELNVNALLLGDSALYLCASPAGGQETQYFGPGTRLLVL.

In its sample, this clone was seen once. The chain uses TRBV6-1 and TRBJ2-7; 8 nucleotides agree with TRBD1. J gave up 2 bases and V 10 bases, and 7 bases lay outside the gene matches. The CDR3 is 13 amino acids. CDR1 is MNHNS, CDR2 SASEGT, per germline. The CDR3 protein is CATLNRGTYEQYF. The DNA for the CDR3 is TGTGCCACCTTAAACAGGGGGACCTACGAGCAGTACTTC.

The rearrangement links TRBV5-1 to TRBJ2-7; D not certain. V was pared by 0 bases and J by 6 bases, with 10 bases between. CDR1 is SGHRS and CDR2 is YFSETQ in the germline V gene. This CDR3 comprises 13 residues. The CDR3 nucleotides are TGCGCCAGCAGCTTGGCCGTGGGTTCCGAGCAGTACTTC. Protein sequence: CASSLAVGSEQYF.

This rearrangement joins TRBV7-9 to TRBJ2-7; a possible D gene is TRBD2 (5 bases). Germline loops: CDR1 SEHNR, CDR2 FQNEAQ (reference sequence). The CDR3 loop spans 12 amino acids. V lost 5 bases to trimming and J lost 5 bases, with 10 bases between them. This chain's CDR3 is CASSPGNHEQYF. The CDR3 DNA sequence: TGTGCCAGCAGCCCGGGAAACCACGAGCAGTACTTC.

Note on this clone: The same CDR3 also results from other DNA sequences found in this sample. This chain links TRBV9 with TRBJ2-2; no clear D. The CDR3 sequence is 12 residues long. Germline CDR1 is SGDLS and CDR2 is YYNGEE. V lost 3 bases and J lost 2, with 2 bases in between. This chain's CDR3 is CASSANTGELFF. The CDR3 bases are TGTGCCAGCAGCGCAAACACCGGGGAGCTGTTTTTT.

Here the CDR3 reads CASSTGTGVRPQHF. CDR3 nucleotides: TGTGCCAGCAGTACCGGGACAGGGGTTAGGCCCCAGCATTTT. The V gene is TRBV28, the J gene TRBJ1-5; 10 nucleotides line up with TRBD1. This CDR3 is built from 14 residues. With V trimmed by 5 bases and J by 9 bases, 7 bases remained unmatched. CDR1 is MDHEN, CDR2 SYDVKM, per germline.